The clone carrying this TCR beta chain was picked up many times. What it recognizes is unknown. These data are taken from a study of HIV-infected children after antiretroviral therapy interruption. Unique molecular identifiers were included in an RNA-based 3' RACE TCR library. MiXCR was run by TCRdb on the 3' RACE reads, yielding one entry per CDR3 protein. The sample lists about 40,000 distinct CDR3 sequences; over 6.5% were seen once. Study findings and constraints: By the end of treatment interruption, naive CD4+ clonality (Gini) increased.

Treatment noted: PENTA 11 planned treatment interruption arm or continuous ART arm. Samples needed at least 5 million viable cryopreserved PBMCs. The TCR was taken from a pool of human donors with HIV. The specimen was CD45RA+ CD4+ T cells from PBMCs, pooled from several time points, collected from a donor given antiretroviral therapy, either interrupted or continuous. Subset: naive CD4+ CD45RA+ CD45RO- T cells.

The CDR3 DNA follows: TGTGCCAGCAGCTTCGGGGGACCAGGGAACCACGAGCAGTACTTC. Encoded protein: CASSFGGPGNHEQYF. V gene TRBV5-4 combines with J gene TRBJ2-7; D may be TRBD2 (6 bases). The CDR3 length is 15 residues. V shed 2 bases and J shed 5 bases, with 17 bases lying between them. Per germline, CDR1 SGHNT and CDR2 YYREEE (reference sequence).